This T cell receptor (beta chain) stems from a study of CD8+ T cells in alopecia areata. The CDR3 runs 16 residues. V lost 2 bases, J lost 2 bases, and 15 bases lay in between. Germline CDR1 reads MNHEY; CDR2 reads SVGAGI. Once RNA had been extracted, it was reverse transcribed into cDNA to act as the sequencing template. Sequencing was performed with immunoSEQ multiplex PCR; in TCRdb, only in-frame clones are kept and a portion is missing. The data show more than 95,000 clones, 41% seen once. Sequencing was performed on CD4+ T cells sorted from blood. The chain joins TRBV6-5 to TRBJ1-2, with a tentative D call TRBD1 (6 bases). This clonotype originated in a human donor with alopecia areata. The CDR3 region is CASSYVAGTRNYGYTF. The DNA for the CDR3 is TGTGCCAGCAGTTACGTTGCCGGGACACGAAACTATGGCTACACCTTC.